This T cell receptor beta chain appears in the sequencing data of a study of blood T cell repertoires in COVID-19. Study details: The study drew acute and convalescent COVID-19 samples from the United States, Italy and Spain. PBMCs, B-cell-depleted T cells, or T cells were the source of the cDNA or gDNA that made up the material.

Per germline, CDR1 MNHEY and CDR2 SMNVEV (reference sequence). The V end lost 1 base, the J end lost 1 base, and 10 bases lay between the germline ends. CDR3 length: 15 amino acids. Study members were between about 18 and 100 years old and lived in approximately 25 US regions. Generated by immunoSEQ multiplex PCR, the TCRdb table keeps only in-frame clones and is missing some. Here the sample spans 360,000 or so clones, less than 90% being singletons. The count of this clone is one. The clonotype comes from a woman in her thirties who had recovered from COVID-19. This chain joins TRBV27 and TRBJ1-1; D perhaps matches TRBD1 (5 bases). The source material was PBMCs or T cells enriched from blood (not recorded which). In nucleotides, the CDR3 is TGTGCCAGCAGTTTATGGGCAGGACAGAACACTGAAGCTTTCTTT. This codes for CASSLWAGQNTEAFF.